This T cell receptor beta chain appears in the sequencing data of a study of identical twins (dated by TCRdb to the mid-2010s). Study-level background: To test whether fetal clonotypes persist, this study deep-sequenced TCR alpha and beta repertoires from monozygotic twins, from unrelated adults of various ages, and from cord blood. To rule out contamination, replicate twin experiments were performed at different times with different library preparation protocols.

Regarding this clonotype: What antigen it recognizes has not been identified. Base qualities are not at hand, and no much larger clone is one base apart.

The protocol used for the library was 5' RACE. The sequencing machine was an Illumina HiSeq 2000. A universal primer binding site was introduced by template switching, and a unique molecular identifier was present in the final cDNA, enabling accurate counting of TCR cDNA molecules. First-strand cDNA for TCR alpha and beta chains was synthesized from specific primers in the conserved constant-segment region. Each cDNA library was double barcoded, with a SMART-Mk sample barcode plus Illumina barcodes, to control for contamination. TruSeq adapter sequences, together with Illumina sample barcodes, were added in two successive PCR steps. TCR alpha and beta cDNA libraries were sequenced on the Illumina HiSeq platform with custom primers. From the authors' description of their analysis: MiGEC processed the raw reads to extract unique molecular identifiers, while MiXCR was used to determine the CDR3 positions. For each individual, recombination models were inferred using an EM algorithm with the repgenHMM and IGoR tools. The tcR package in R was used for shared clonotype analysis, with sharing normalized by the product of cloneset sizes. To study raw recombination free of thymic and clonal selection effects, out-of-frame nonproductive sequences were analyzed. TCRdb reworked the public reads: Q25 trimming with fastp, MiXCR clone assembly, productive beta chains retained. Each CDR3 protein gets just one entry, which takes the most common genes and DNA from the rows behind it. For this entry, the V and J calls and clone size follow TCRdb and not the study's own pipeline. Counted in this sample were around 960,000 distinct CDR3 sequences; over 9% of them appeared once. About 1.5% of the sample lies in the top ten.

Study-wide findings and limitations: Excess twin sharing in beta out-of-frame sequences was weaker because fewer shared sequences lowered the signal-to-noise ratio. Because the same donors could not be followed over many years, the conclusions depended on cross-sectional statistical analysis. Compared with coincidental sharing between unrelated individuals, out-of-frame TCR alpha sequences shared between twins had an excess of sequences with low generation probability. Zero-insertion analyses could be partly confounded by invariant T cells such as MAIT and iNKT, though diverse VJ usage argued against such confounding for most clonotypes. Abundant cord blood beta clonotypes had fewer insertions, young adult naive repertoires showed a similar but weaker trend, and memory repertoires showed no such trend. In monozygotic twins, out-of-frame TCR alpha sharing was systematically underestimated by recombination models, although the models agreed with sharing between unrelated individuals.

Every donor was a healthy Caucasian. The twin cohort comprised three pairs of female monozygotic twins, all aged roughly 18 to 30 years. RNA for TCR libraries was isolated from peripheral blood mononuclear cells. Its CDR3 holds 15 amino acids, cysteine through phenylalanine. The entry retains the CDR3 DNA only, 45 bases that are in frame from base 1. Germline trimming: 3 bases from V, 8 bases from J; junction bases outside gene matches: 8. The same sample was also used in a study of yellow fever vaccine responses in identical twins. The second study also describes: According to the authors, the vaccine-induced T cell response in identical twins seemed to be partly convergent and partly specific to each individual. In the study, vaccine-responding T cell clones were precisely tracked in identical twins.

The sequenced sample consisted of PBMCs. This clonotype was obtained from a woman aged 18-29 years in good health. Here the chain combines TRBV12-3 or TRBV12-4 and TRBJ2-1, with TRBD2 matching 9 junction bases. Here is the DNA: TGTGCCAGCAGTTTCAGTAGCGGGGGCGGGGATGAGCAGTTCTTC. The resulting protein is CASSFSSGGGDEQFF.